This T cell receptor beta chain was documented in a study of shared clonotypes between healthy human individuals. Data came from immunoSEQ multiplex PCR; TCRdb stores just in-frame clones and leaves some out. The sample has over 950,000 clones, roughly 77% seen once. V lost 6 bases, J lost 10 bases, and 11 bases stayed unmatched. Germline V gives CDR1 MDHEN, CDR2 SYDVKM. CDR3 length: 15 residues. The V gene is TRBV28, the J gene TRBJ2-1, with TRBD1 matching over 11 bases. The sample comprised memory CD4+ T cells from PBMCs. Sample subset: CD45RA-negative fraction. The sequence was obtained from a man aged 18 to 30 in good health. Some clones in this sample may be carry-over from other donors' samples. The CDR3 nucleotides read TGTGCCAGCAGAGCCACCGGGACAGGGGGGGAAGAGCAGTTCTTC. Its translation: CASRATGTGGEEQFF. The entire variable domain, with the rest obtained from reference TRBV28 and TRBJ2-1, is as follows: DVKVTQSSRYLVKRTGEKVFLECVQDMDHENMFWYRQDPGLGLRLIYFSYDVKMKEKGDIPEGYSVSREKKERFSLILESASTNQTSMYLCASRATGTGGEEQFFGPGTRLTVL.